One sample yielded the 3 T cell receptor beta chains listed below, sequenced in a study of blood T cell repertoires in COVID-19. The assay was immunoSEQ multiplex PCR, and TCRdb's table has in-frame clones only and misses some. The data hold 30,000 to 40,000 clones, with roughly 87% observed a single time. Sequenced: peripheral blood. These receptors all come from a man aged 55 to 69 with active COVID-19.

The gene calls are TRBV19 and TRBJ1-1; TRBD1 is a possible D gene (6 bases). CDR1 LNHDA and CDR2 SQIVND come from the germline V gene (reference sequence). With 5 bases removed from V and 8 bases from J, the gap between germline ends came to 18 bases. The length of the CDR3 is 14 residues. The CDR3, as DNA: TGTGCCAGTAGTCCCACAAGCCCCGGGACAGAAGCTTTCTTT. Amino acids: CASSPTSPGTEAFF. Combining the CDR3 with reference TRBV19 and TRBJ1-1 gives the whole variable domain DGGITQSPKYLFRKEGQNVTLSCEQNLNHDAMYWYRQDPGQGLRLIYYSQIVNDFQKGDIAEGYSVSREKKESFPLTVTSAQKNPTAFYLCASSPTSPGTEAFFGQGTRLTVV.

The chain carries TRBV5-1 and TRBJ2-5; 13 bases align to TRBD2. V lost 0 bases and J lost 4; bases outside the gene matches: 9. The CDR3 totals 18 residues. Per the germline V gene, CDR1 is SGHRS and CDR2 is YFSETQ. The CDR3 sequence: CASSLGTSGSLIGETQYF. In DNA, the CDR3 is TGCGCCAGCAGCTTGGGGACTAGCGGGAGTTTGATAGGAGAGACCCAGTACTTC. Using reference TRBV5-1 and TRBJ2-5 for the parts outside the CDR3, the full variable domain is KAGVTQTPRYLIKTRGQQVTLSCSPISGHRSVSWYQQTPGQGLQFLFEYFSETQRNKGNFPGRFSGRQFSNSRSEMNVSTLELGDSALYLCASSLGTSGSLIGETQYFGPGTRLLVL.

The V call is TRBV18, the J call TRBJ1-3, with D possibly being TRBD1 (5 bases). Germline CDR1 and CDR2: KGHSH and LQKENI. Trimming pared 6 bases from V and 2 bases from J, leaving 14 bases between. The CDR3 totals 15 residues. In nucleotides, the CDR3 is TGTGCCAGCTCCCCCCCGACAGACCCTGGAAACACCATATATTTT. Translated, it gives CASSPPTDPGNTIYF.